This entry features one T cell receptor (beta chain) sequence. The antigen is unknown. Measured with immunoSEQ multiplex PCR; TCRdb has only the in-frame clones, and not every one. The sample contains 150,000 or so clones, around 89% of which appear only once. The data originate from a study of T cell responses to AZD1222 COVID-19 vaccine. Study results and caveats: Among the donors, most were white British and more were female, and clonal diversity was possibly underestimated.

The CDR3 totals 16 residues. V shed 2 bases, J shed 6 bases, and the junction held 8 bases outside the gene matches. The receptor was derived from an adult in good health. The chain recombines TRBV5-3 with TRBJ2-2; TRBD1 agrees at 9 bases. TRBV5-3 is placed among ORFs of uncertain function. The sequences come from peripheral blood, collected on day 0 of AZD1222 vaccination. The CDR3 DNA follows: TGTGCCAGAAGCTTCCACAGGGGGCTAATTCCCGGGGAGCTGTTTTTT. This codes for CARSFHRGLIPGELFF.